The 25 T cell receptor beta chains presented below share a single source sample, sequenced in a study of Ad26.COV2.S vaccination and SARS-CoV-2 variants. Repertoires were generated with immunoSEQ multiplex PCR, while TCRdb's copy carries only in-frame clones and drops some. The table includes hundreds of thousands of clones, around 89% detected once. Treatment defined: some 20 received Ad26.COV2.S at low or high dose, single or two shots; several received placebo; per-sample allocation not given. Material that was analyzed had been drawn on day 63 after the first vaccine or placebo injection. The sample was peripheral blood, taken in a trial of Ad26.COV2.S vaccine versus placebo. All receptors come from a person aged 18-60 years who received the Ad26.COV2.S COVID-19 vaccine or a placebo.

The CDR3 DNA is TGTGCCAGCAGCCGGACAGCAAAGAATGACTATGGCTACACCTTC. This codes for CASSRTAKNDYGYTF. The chain joins TRBV6-5 to TRBJ1-2; perhaps TRBD1 as D (6 bases). Trimming took 6 bases from V and 3 from J, leaving 17 bases between them. Germline lookup yields CDR1 MNHEY and CDR2 SVGAGI. The CDR3 is 15 residues long.

V is TRBV6-5 and J is TRBJ1-6, with 9 bases fitting TRBD1. There are 14 residues in the CDR3. The V and J ends lost 5 bases and 8 bases, in that order; junction bases with no gene match: 4. Germline V gives CDR1 MNHEY, CDR2 SVGAGI. For the CDR3, the DNA is TGTGCCAGCAGTCCTCGGACAGGGGATTCACCCCTCCACTTT. Amino acids: CASSPRTGDSPLHF.

This rearrangement joins TRBV28 to TRBJ1-1, with 7 bases matching TRBD1. Germline V CDR1 and CDR2: MDHEN, SYDVKM. V dropped 2 bases and J dropped 3; count of bases not matched to a gene: 12. The CDR3 length is 17 residues. CDR3 nucleotide sequence: TGTGCCAGCAGTTTAGAGGGAGAGGGTCAGGGGGACACTGAAGCTTTCTTT. It is translated as CASSLEGEGQGDTEAFF.

V gene TRBV19 combines with J gene TRBJ2-3, with 8 bases aligning to TRBD2. The trim removed 5 bases at V and 6 bases at J, leaving 10 bases unmatched. CDR1 and CDR2 from the germline V gene are LNHDA and SQIVND (reference sequence). There are 15 residues in the CDR3. As DNA, the CDR3 is TGTGCCAGTAGTGACCCGGGGGGGTATAAGGATACGCAGTATTTT. Translation: CASSDPGGYKDTQYF.

The chain is built from TRBV6-4 and TRBJ2-1; D gene ambiguous. This CDR3 has 15 residues. The germline V gene encodes CDR1 MRHNA and CDR2 SNTAGT. Between the trimmed V and J ends, which lost 6 bases and 7 bases, there was a span of 19 bases. CDR3 residues: CASRPDTVTGNEQFF. The CDR3, as DNA: TGTGCCAGCAGGCCAGACACGGTAACTGGTAATGAGCAGTTCTTC.

This chain connects TRBV5-4 to TRBJ1-2; D ambiguous. The CDR3 contains 13 residues. Germline-derived CDR1 and CDR2 are SGHNT and YYREEE (reference sequence). V lost 6 bases to trimming and J lost 3 bases, with 12 bases between them. This CDR3 reads CASTRVMDYGYTF. CDR3 in DNA: TGTGCCAGCACGCGGGTTATGGACTATGGCTACACCTTC.

The V gene is TRBV18, the J gene TRBJ2-6; 7 bases are shared with TRBD1. With V trimmed by 4 bases and J by 2 bases, 2 bases remained unmatched. The CDR3 is made up of 15 amino acids. CDR1 is KGHSH and CDR2 is LQKENI in the germline V gene. The CDR3 DNA follows: TGTGCCAGCTCACAGGGGGCGCCTGGGGCCAACGTCCTGACTTTC. This codes for CASSQGAPGANVLTF.

J is TRBJ1-2 and V is TRBV6-5, with D possibly TRBD1 on 6 matching bases. The germline V gene has CDR1 MNHEY and CDR2 SVGAGI. This CDR3 is 13 amino acids long. V was pared by 8 bases and J by 4 bases, with 14 bases between. CDR3 residues: CASSERDIYGYTF. In DNA, the CDR3 is TGTGCCAGCTCGGAGAGGGACATCTATGGCTACACCTTC.

The CDR3: CASSLGTSQPQHF. CDR3 nucleotides: TGTGCCAGCAGCTTAGGGACGAGTCAGCCCCAGCATTTT. The rearrangement joins TRBV7-2 to TRBJ1-5, with D uncertain. The CDR3 runs to 13 residues. V was clipped by 1 base and J by 6 bases, with 7 bases between them. Germline V gives CDR1 SGHTA, CDR2 FQGNSA.

This CDR3 reads CASSWNNEQFF. The CDR3 nucleotides are TGTGCCAGCAGCTGGAACAATGAGCAGTTCTTC. The chain combines TRBV7-9 with TRBJ2-1; no reliable D call. CDR1 is SEHNR, CDR2 FQNEAQ, per germline (reference sequence). Trimming removed 4 bases from V and 5 bases from J, with 3 bases in between. The CDR3 has 11 amino acids.

In DNA form, the CDR3 reads TGTGCCAGCAGCTCCACTCGGGACAGGTCCTACGAGCAGTACTTC. Translating it yields CASSSTRDRSYEQYF. V usage is TRBV7-6 and J usage is TRBJ2-7, with TRBD1 identical over 8 bases. The CDR3 length is 15 residues. Per the germline V gene, CDR1 is SGHVS and CDR2 is FNYEAQ. The V and J ends lost 4 bases and 1 base, in that order; junction bases with no gene match: 6. Combining the CDR3 with reference TRBV7-6 and TRBJ2-7 gives the whole variable domain GAGVSQSPRYKVTKRGQDVALRCDPISGHVSLYWYRQALGQGPEFLTYFNYEAQQDKSGLPNDRFSAERPEGSISTLTIQRTEQRDSAMYRCASSSTRDRSYEQYFGPGTRLTVT.

The V and J genes are TRBV19 and TRBJ2-1; TRBD1 is a possible D gene (5 bases). CDR3 length equals 14 residues. Germline V CDR1 and CDR2: LNHDA, SQIVND (reference sequence). V lost 1 base and J 8 bases, leaving 12 bases between the germline ends. The CDR3 DNA sequence: TGTGCCAGTAGTATAGTTGGCCAGGGCCATGAGCAGTTCTTC. As protein: CASSIVGQGHEQFF.

V is TRBV6-2 or TRBV6-3 and J is TRBJ1-5; tentatively, D is TRBD1 (5 bases). The CDR3 runs 16 residues. Looked up from germline, CDR1 is MNHEY and CDR2 is SVGEGT. The V end was cut by 6 bases, the J end by 1 base, with 16 bases between. The CDR3: CASSTRDLASNQPQHF. CDR3 bases: TGTGCCAGCAGCACCAGGGACCTGGCAAGCAATCAGCCCCAGCATTTT.

The gene calls are TRBV7-3 and TRBJ2-1; D possibly corresponds to TRBD2 (5 bases). The CDR3 runs to 11 residues. V shed 8 bases and J shed 5 bases, with 7 bases lying between them. Germline values: CDR1 SGHTA, CDR2 FQGTGA. CDR3 DNA: TGTGCCAGCGGGGAGAACAATGAGCAGTTCTTC. Protein product: CASGENNEQFF. Using reference TRBV7-3 and TRBJ2-1 for the parts outside the CDR3, the full variable domain is GAGVSQTPSNKVTEKGKYVELRCDPISGHTALYWYRQSLGQGPEFLIYFQGTGAADDSGLPNDRFFAVRPEGSVSTLKIQRTERGDSAVYLCASGENNEQFFGPGTRLTVL.

The rearrangement joins TRBV19 to TRBJ2-7, with 7 positions matching TRBD1. Germline trimming cut 5 bases from V and 6 bases from J; bases unmatched to any gene: 13. In germline, CDR1 is LNHDA, CDR2 SQIVND (reference sequence). CDR3 length: 15 amino acids. CDR3 region: CASSLHSGQVVEQYF. The CDR3 nucleotides read TGTGCCAGTAGTCTCCACTCCGGACAGGTTGTCGAGCAGTACTTC.

The chain recombines TRBV2 with TRBJ2-7, with TRBD1 matching over 9 bases. The V segment lost 6 bases and the J segment 5 bases; nucleotides outside the gene matches: 5. The CDR3 has 13 residues. Germline CDR1 SNHLY, CDR2 FYNNEI. The CDR3 region is CASSWDRAHEQYF. In nucleotides, the CDR3 is TGTGCCAGCAGCTGGGACAGGGCCCACGAGCAGTACTTC.

The chain combines TRBV7-8 with TRBJ2-3, with D possibly being TRBD2 (5 bases). CDR1 is SGHVS and CDR2 is FQNEAQ in the germline V gene. V lost 2 bases to trimming and J lost 4 bases, with 10 bases between them. The CDR3 covers 14 residues. The CDR3 protein is CASSLREGADTQYF. CDR3 nucleotides: TGTGCCAGCAGCTTAAGAGAGGGCGCAGATACGCAGTATTTT.

The chain recombines TRBV28 with TRBJ1-3, with D possibly matching TRBD1 (6 bases). The V end was cut by 7 bases, the J end by 8 bases, with 15 bases between. The CDR3 consists of 13 residues. CDR1 and CDR2 from the germline V gene are MDHEN and SYDVKM. Here the CDR3 reads CASIGGLSYTIYF. The CDR3 nucleotides read TGTGCCAGCATAGGGGGTCTCAGTTACACCATATATTTT.

The chain recombines TRBV4-2 with TRBJ2-2; D uncertain. The CDR3 runs to 15 residues. Trimming removed 1 base at V and 4 bases at J, with 10 bases between. Germline V gene lookup returns CDR1 LGHNA and CDR2 YNFKEQ. This CDR3 is CASSQGHSSTGELFF. The CDR3, as DNA: TGTGCCAGCAGCCAAGGACACTCATCCACCGGGGAGCTGTTTTTT.

The rearrangement links TRBV4-2 to TRBJ2-3; TRBD1 agrees at 9 bases. The trim removed 5 bases at V and 5 bases at J, leaving 5 bases unmatched. This CDR3 spans 14 amino acids. Germline CDR1 reads LGHNA; CDR2 reads YNFKEQ. DNA of the CDR3: TGTGCCAGCAGCTTAGGGACAGGGAAAGATACGCAGTATTTT. This encodes CASSLGTGKDTQYF.

This clone was seen once. This sequence joins TRBV12-3 or TRBV12-4 and TRBJ2-5, with a tentative D call TRBD2 (5 bases). Trimming shortened V by 2 bases and J by 2 bases, and 6 bases separated the two germline ends. The CDR3 is made up of 13 amino acids. In nucleotides, the CDR3 is TGTGCCAGCAGTTTACGGGATCAAGAGACCCAGTACTTC. This translates into CASSLRDQETQYF.

V usage is TRBV5-1 and J usage is TRBJ2-5; 15 nucleotides line up with TRBD2. The CDR3 is made up of 19 amino acids. The V segment lost 3 bases and the J segment 4 bases; nucleotides outside the gene matches: 13. Germline CDR1 SGHRS, CDR2 YFSETQ. CDR3 region: CASSYGLAGGPGWLETQYF. The DNA for the CDR3 is TGCGCCAGCAGCTACGGACTAGCGGGAGGGCCAGGTTGGCTAGAGACCCAGTACTTC.

As DNA, the CDR3 is TGTGCCAGCAGCTTAGGGGTGGGGCGGGCTACCTACGAGCAGTACTTC. It specifies CASSLGVGRATYEQYF. The chain has TRBV7-8 and TRBJ2-7, with D tentatively TRBD1 or TRBD2 (5 bases each). This CDR3 is built from 16 residues. The germline V and J ends were trimmed by 1 base and 2 bases, with 15 bases remaining between them. Per germline, CDR1 SGHVS and CDR2 FQNEAQ.

The chain recombines TRBV7-3 with TRBJ2-3; 13 bases align to TRBD2. This CDR3 contains 16 residues. Germline V gives CDR1 SGHTA, CDR2 FQGTGA. Trimming at V came to 5 bases and at J to 4 bases, leaving 6 bases not matched to a gene. CDR3 in amino acids: CASSQGTSGKADTQYF. In DNA, the CDR3 is TGTGCCAGCAGCCAAGGGACTAGCGGGAAAGCAGATACGCAGTATTTT.

This clone was recorded once. J is TRBJ1-1 and V is TRBV4-1, with 11 bases matching TRBD1. CDR1 is MGHRA and CDR2 is YSYEKL in the germline V gene. The CDR3 has 17 amino acids. With V trimmed by 4 bases and J by 1 base, 8 bases remained unmatched. CDR3 in amino acids: CASSRLGTGGANTEAFF. The CDR3, as DNA: TGCGCCAGCAGCCGCTTGGGGACAGGGGGGGCGAACACTGAAGCTTTCTTT.